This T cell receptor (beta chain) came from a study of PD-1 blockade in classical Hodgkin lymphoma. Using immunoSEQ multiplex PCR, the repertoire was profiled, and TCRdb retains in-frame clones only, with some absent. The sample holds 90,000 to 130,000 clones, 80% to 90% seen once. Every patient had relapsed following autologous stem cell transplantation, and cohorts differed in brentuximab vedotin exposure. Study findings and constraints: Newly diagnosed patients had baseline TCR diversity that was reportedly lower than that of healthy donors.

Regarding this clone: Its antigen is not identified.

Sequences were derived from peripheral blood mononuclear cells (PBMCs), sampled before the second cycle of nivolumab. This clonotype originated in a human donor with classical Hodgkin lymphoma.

Here the CDR3 DNA reads TGCGCCAGCATTGGACAGCCGGGTACGAACACTGAAGCTTTCTTT. Residues: CASIGQPGTNTEAFF. The chain employs TRBV10-2 and TRBJ1-1, with D possibly matching TRBD1 (6 bases). The length of the CDR3 is 15 residues. The germline gives CDR1 WSHSY, CDR2 SAAADI. V gave up 7 bases and J gave up 1 base, with 16 bases separating them.